The clone carrying this T cell receptor (beta chain) occurred once. The antigen is unknown. These data come from a study of cytomegalovirus exposure and HLA in healthy donors. Study details: Early released data had around 88 million unique TCRs, all coming from HLA-typed donors.

There are 15 residues in the CDR3. CDR1 and CDR2 (germline): GTSNPN, SVGIG (reference sequence). The germline V and J ends were trimmed by 5 bases and 0 bases, with 13 bases remaining between them. Whole-study findings and limits: Evidence from a later analysis indicated that most CMV-associated TCR beta chains looked HLA-restricted.

PCR amplification relied on 60 Vbeta primers (plus 13 Jbeta primers). TCRdb keeps only in-frame clones here, not all; method: immunoSEQ multiplex PCR. The repertoire consists of about 210,000 clones, with 75% to 80% occurring once and the leading ten covering approximately 1.8%. The chain is built from TRBV30 and TRBJ2-2; no reliable D call. Source material: PBMCs. The receptor's source is a male donor in good health and CMV-seronegative. In nucleotides, the CDR3 is TGTGCCTGGGCCCCGGTCGGAGCGAACACCGGGGAGCTGTTTTTT. It encodes CAWAPVGANTGELFF.